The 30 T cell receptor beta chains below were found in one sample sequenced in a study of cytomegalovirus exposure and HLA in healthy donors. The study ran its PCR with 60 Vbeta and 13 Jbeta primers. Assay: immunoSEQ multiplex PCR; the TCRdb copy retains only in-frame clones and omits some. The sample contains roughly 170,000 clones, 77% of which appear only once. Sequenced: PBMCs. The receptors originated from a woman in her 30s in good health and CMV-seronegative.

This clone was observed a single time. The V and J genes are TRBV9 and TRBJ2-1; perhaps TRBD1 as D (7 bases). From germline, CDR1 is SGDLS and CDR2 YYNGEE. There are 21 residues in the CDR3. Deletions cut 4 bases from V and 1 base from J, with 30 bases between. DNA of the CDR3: TGTGCCAGCAGCTCCCACAGGGGCCGAGTCACAGAGGGGGGTTCCTACAATGAGCAGTTCTTC. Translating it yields CASSSHRGRVTEGGSYNEQFF.

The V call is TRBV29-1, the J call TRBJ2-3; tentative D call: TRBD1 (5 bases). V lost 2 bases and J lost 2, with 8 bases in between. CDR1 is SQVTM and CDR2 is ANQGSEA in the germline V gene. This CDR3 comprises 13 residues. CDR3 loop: CSVERGFTDTQYF. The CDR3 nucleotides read TGCAGCGTTGAAAGGGGATTCACAGATACGCAGTATTTT.

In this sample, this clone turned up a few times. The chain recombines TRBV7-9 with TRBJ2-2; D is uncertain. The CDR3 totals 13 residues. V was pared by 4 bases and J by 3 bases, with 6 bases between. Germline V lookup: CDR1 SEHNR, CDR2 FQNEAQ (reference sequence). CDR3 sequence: CASSSIHTGELFF. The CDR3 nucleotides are TGTGCCAGCAGCTCAATTCACACCGGGGAGCTGTTTTTT.

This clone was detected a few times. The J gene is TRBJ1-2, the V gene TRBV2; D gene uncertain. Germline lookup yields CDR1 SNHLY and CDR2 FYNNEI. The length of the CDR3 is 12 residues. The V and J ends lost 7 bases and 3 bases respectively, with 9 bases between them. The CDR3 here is CASNGDHYGYTF. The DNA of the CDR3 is TGTGCCAGCAACGGGGATCACTATGGCTACACCTTC.

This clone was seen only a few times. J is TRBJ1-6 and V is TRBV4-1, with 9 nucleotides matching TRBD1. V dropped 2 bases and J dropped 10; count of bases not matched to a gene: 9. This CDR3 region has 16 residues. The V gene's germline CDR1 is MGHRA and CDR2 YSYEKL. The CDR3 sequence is CASSQTYRGLRSPLHF. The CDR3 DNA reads TGCGCCAGCAGCCAAACATACAGGGGGCTGAGATCACCCCTCCACTTT.

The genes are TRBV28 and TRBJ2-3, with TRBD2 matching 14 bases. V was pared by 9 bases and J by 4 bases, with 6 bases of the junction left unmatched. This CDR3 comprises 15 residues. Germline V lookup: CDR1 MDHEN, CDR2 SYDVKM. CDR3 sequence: CARGGLAGVPDTQYF. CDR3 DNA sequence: TGTGCCAGGGGGGGACTAGCGGGAGTCCCAGATACGCAGTATTTT.

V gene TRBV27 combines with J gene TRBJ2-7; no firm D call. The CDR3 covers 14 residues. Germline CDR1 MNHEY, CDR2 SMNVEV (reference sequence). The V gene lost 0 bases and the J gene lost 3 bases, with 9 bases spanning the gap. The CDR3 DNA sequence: TGTGCCAGCAGTTTATCGACGGCAGGCTACGAGCAGTACTTC. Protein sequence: CASSLSTAGYEQYF.

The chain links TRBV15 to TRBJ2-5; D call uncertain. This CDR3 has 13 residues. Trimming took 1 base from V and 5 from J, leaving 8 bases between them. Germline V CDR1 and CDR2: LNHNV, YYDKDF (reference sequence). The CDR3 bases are TGTGCCACCAGCAGAGGAACCCGGGAGACCCAGTACTTC. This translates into CATSRGTRETQYF.

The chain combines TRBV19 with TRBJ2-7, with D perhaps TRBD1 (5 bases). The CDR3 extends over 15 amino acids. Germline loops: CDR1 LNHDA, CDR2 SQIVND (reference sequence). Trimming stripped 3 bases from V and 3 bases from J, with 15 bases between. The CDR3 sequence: CASSMQKTEDYEQYF. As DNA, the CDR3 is TGTGCCAGTAGTATGCAGAAGACAGAAGACTACGAGCAGTACTTC.

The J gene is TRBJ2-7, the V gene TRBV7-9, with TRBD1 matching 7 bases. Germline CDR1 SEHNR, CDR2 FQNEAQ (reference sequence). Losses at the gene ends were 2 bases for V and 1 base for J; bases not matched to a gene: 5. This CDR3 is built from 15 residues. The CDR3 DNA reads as TGTGCCAGCAGCTTAACCGGGACAGTATCCTACGAGCAGTACTTC. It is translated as CASSLTGTVSYEQYF.

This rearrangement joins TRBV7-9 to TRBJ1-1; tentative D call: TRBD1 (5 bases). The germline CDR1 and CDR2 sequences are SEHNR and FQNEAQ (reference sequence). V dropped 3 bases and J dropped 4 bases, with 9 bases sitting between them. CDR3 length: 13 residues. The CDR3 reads CASSFPGITEAFF. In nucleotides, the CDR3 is TGTGCCAGCAGCTTCCCAGGGATCACTGAAGCTTTCTTT.

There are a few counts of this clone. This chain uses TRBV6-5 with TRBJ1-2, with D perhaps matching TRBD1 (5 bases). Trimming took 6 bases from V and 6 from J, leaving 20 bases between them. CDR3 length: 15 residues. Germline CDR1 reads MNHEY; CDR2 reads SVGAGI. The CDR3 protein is CASRTTNYDSNGYTF. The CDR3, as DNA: TGTGCCAGCAGGACAACAAACTACGACAGCAATGGCTACACCTTC.

The CDR3 coding sequence is TGTGCCAGCAGTTTGGGCCCAGATACGCAGTATTTT. It specifies CASSLGPDTQYF. This chain links TRBV6-5 with TRBJ2-3; D ambiguous. Germline V lookup: CDR1 MNHEY, CDR2 SVGAGI. The CDR3 length is 12 residues. Trimming removed 4 bases from V and 4 bases from J, with 6 bases in between.

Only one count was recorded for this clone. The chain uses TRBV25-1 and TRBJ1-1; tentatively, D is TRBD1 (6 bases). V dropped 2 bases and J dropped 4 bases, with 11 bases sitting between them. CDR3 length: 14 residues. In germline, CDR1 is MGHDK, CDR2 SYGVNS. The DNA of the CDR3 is TGTGCCAGCAGTGAACTACAGGGAGCCACTGAAGCTTTCTTT. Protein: CASSELQGATEAFF.

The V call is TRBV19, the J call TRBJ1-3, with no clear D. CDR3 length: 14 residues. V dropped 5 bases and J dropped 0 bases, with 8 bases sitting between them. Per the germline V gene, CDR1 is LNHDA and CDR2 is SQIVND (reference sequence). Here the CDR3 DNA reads TGTGCCAGTAGTCCGAGTCTCTCTGGAAACACCATATATTTT. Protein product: CASSPSLSGNTIYF.

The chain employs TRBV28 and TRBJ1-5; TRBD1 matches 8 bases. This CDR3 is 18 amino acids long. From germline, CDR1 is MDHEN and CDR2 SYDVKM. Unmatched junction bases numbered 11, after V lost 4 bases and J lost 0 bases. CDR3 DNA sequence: TGTGCCAGCAGTTCCTACCTGGACAGGGCGTTTAGCAATCAGCCCCAGCATTTT. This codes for CASSSYLDRAFSNQPQHF.

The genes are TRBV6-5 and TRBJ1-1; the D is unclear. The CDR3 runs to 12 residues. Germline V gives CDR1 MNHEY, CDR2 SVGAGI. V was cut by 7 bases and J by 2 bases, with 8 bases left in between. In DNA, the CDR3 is TGTGCCAGCACTAACCCAAACACTGAAGCTTTCTTT. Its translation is CASTNPNTEAFF.

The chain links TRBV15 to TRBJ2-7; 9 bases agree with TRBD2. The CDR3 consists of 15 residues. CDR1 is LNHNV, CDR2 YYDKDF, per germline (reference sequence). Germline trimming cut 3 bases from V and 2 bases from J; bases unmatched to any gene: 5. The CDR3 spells CATSRTGLATYEQYF. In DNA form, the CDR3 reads TGTGCCACCAGCAGGACGGGACTAGCCACCTACGAGCAGTACTTC.

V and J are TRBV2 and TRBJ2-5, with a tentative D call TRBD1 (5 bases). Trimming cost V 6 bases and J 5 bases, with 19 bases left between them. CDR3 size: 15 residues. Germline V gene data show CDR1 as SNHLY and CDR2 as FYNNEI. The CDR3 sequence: CASSQQVKGPETQYF. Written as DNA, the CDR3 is TGTGCCAGCAGCCAACAGGTGAAGGGTCCGGAGACCCAGTACTTC.

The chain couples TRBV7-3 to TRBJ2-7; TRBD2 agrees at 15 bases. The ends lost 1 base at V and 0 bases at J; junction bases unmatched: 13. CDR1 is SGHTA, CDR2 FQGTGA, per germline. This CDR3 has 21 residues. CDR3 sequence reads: CASSLMGGAGLAGGASYEQYF. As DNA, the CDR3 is TGTGCCAGCAGCTTAATGGGAGGGGCGGGACTAGCGGGGGGAGCCTCCTACGAGCAGTACTTC.

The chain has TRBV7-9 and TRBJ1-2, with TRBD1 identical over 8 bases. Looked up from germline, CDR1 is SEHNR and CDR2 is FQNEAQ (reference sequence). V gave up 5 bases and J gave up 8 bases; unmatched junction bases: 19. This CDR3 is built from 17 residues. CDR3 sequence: CASSLSGQVRGADGYTF. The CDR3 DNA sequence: TGTGCCAGCAGCCTATCGGGACAGGTGAGGGGAGCTGACGGCTACACCTTC.

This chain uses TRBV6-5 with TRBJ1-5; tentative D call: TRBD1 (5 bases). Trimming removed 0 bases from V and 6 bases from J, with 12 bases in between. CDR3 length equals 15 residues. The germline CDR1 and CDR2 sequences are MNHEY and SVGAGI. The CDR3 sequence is CASSYSRQGRQPQHF. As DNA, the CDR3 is TGTGCCAGCAGTTACTCGCGCCAGGGTCGTCAGCCCCAGCATTTT.

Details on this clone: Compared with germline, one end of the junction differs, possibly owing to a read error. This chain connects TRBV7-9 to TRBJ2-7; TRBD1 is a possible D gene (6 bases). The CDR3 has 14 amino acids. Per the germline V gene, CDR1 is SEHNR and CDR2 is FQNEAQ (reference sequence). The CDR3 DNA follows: TGTTCCAGCAGCCGAGTCACAGGGAGCTACGAGCAGTACTTC. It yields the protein CSSSRVTGSYEQYF.

The CDR3 region has the DNA TGTGCCAGCAGGGAACGGACTAGCGGGCCACCCTACGAGCAGTACTTC. Its translation: CASRERTSGPPYEQYF. V usage is TRBV27 and J usage is TRBJ2-5; 11 bases line up with TRBD2. The better agreement between TRBJ2-7 and the DNA end casts doubt on the J call. The CDR3 loop spans 16 amino acids. Germline CDR1 reads MNHEY; CDR2 reads SMNVEV (reference sequence).

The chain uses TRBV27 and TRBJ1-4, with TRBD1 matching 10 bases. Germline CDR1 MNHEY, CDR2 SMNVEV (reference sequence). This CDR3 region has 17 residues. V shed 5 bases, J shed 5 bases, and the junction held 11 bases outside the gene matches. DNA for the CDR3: TGTGCCAGCAGTCAAGTGGGGACAGGGGTGAGAAATGAAAAACTGTTTTTT. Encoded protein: CASSQVGTGVRNEKLFF.

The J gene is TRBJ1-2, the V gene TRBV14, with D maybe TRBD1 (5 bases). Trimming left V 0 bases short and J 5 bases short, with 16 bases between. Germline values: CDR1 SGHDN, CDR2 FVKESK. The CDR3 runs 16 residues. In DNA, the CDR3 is TGTGCCAGCAGCCAAGATGACAGCCTACACCTTTATGGCTACACCTTC. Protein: CASSQDDSLHLYGYTF. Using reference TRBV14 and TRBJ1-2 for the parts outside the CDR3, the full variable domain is EAGVTQFPSHSVIEKGQTVTLRCDPISGHDNLYWYRRVMGKEIKFLLHFVKESKQDESGMPNNRFLAERTGGTYSTLKVQPAELEDSGVYFCASSQDDSLHLYGYTFGSGTRLTVV.

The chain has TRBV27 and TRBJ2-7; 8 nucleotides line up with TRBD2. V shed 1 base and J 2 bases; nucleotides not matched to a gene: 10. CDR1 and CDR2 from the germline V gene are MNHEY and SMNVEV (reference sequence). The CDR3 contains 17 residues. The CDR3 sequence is CASSLFPRSGGAYEQYF. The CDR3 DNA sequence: TGTGCCAGCAGTTTATTCCCCAGGAGCGGGGGAGCCTACGAGCAGTACTTC.

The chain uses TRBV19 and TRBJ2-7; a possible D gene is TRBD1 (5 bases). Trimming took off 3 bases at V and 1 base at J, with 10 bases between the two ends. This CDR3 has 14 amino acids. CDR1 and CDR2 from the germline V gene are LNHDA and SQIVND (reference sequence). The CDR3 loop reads CASSIHRSSYEQYF. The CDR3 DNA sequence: TGTGCCAGTAGTATTCACAGGTCGTCCTACGAGCAGTACTTC.

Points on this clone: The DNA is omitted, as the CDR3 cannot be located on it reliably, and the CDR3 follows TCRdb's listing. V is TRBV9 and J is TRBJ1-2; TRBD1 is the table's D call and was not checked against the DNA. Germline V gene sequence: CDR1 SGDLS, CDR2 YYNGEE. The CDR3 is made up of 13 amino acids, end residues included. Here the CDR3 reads CASSVGTGAPFTF.

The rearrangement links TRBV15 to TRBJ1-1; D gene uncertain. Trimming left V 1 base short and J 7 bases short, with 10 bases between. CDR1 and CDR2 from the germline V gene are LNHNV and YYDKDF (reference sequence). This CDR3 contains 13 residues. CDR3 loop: CATSRGGWGEAFF. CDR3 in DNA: TGTGCCACCAGCAGAGGAGGGTGGGGTGAAGCTTTCTTT.